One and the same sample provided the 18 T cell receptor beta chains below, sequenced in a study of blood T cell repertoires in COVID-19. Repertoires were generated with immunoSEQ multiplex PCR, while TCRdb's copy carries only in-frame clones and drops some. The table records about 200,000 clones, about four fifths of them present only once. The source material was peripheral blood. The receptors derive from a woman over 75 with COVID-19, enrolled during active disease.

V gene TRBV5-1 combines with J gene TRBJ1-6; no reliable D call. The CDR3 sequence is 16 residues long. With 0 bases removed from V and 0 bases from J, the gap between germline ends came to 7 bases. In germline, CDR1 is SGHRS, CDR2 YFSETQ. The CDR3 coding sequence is TGCGCCAGCAGCTTGGATGTTAGCTCCTATAATTCACCCCTCCACTTT. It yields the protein CASSLDVSSYNSPLHF.

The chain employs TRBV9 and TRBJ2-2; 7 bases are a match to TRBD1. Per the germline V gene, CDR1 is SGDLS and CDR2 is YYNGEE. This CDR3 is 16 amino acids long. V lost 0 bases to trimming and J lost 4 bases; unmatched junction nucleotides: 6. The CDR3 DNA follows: TGTGCCAGCAGCGTAGGTGGACAGGCGATCACCGGGGAGCTGTTTTTT. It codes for CASSVGGQAITGELFF. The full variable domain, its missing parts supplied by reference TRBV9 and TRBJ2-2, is DSGVTQTPKHLITATGQRVTLRCSPRSGDLSVYWYQQSLDQGLQFLIQYYNGEERAKGNILERFSAQQFPDLHSELNLSSLELGDSALYFCASSVGGQAITGELFFGEGSRLTVL.

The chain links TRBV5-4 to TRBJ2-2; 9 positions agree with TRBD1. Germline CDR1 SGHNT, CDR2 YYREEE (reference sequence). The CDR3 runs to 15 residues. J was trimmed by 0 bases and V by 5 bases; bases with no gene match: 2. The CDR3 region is CASSRQGANTGELFF. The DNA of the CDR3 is TGTGCCAGCAGTCGACAGGGGGCGAACACCGGGGAGCTGTTTTTT.

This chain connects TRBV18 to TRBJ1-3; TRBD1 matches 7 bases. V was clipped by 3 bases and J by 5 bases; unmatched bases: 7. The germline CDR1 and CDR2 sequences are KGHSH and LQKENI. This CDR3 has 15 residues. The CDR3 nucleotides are TGTGCCAGCTCACCGTCAGGGGGTTCGCGAAACACCATATATTTT. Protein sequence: CASSPSGGSRNTIYF.

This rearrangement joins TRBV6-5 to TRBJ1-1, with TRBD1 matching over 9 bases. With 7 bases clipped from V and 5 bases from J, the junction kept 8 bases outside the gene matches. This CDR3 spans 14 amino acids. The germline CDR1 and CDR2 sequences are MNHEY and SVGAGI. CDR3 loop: CASTAGTGRTEAFF. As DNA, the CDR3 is TGTGCCAGCACCGCCGGGACAGGGAGGACTGAAGCTTTCTTT.

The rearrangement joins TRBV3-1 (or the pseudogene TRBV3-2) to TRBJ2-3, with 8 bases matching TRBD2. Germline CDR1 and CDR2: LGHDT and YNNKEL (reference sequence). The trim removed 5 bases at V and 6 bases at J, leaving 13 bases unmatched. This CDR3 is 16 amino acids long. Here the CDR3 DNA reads TGTGCCAGCAGCTATAAGCGGACCCGGGGGGGGGATACGCAGTATTTT. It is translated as CASSYKRTRGGDTQYF.

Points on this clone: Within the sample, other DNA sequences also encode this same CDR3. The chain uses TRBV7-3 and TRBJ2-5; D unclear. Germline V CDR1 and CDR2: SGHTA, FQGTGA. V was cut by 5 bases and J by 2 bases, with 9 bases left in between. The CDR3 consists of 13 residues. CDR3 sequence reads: CASSATVQETQYF. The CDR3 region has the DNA TGTGCCAGCAGCGCAACAGTACAAGAGACCCAGTACTTC.

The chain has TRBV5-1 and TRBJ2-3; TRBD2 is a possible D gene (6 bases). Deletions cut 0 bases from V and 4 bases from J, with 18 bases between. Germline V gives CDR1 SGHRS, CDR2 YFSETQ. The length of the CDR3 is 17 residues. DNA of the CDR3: TGCGCCAGCAGCTTGGCCGCTGGCGGGGATACCTCAGATACGCAGTATTTT. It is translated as CASSLAAGGDTSDTQYF.

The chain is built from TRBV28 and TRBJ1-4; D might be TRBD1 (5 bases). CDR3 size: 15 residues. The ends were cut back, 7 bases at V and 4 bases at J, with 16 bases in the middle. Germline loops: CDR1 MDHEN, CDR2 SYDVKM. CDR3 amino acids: CASTPQGALNEKLFF. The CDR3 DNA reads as TGTGCCAGCACCCCTCAGGGTGCCCTTAATGAAAAACTGTTTTTT.

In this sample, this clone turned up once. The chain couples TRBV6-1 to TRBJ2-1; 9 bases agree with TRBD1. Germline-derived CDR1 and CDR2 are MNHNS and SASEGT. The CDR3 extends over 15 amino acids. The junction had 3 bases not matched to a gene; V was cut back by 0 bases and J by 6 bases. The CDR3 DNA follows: TGTGCCAGCAGTGAAGCGGGGACAGGGCCCAATGAGCAGTTCTTC. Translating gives CASSEAGTGPNEQFF.

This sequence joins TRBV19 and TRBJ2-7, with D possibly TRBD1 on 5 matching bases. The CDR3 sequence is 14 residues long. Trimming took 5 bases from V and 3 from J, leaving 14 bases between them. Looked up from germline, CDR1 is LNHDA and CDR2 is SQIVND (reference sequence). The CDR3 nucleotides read TGTGCCAGTAGTGCGTGGGGCCAGAGCTACGAGCAGTACTTC. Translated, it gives CASSAWGQSYEQYF.

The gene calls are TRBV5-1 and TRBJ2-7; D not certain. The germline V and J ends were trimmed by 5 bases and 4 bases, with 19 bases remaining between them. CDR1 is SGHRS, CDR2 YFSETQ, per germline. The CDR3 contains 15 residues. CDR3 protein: CASSPAPAGIYEQYF. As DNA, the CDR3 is TGCGCCAGCAGTCCGGCCCCCGCAGGTATTTACGAGCAGTACTTC.

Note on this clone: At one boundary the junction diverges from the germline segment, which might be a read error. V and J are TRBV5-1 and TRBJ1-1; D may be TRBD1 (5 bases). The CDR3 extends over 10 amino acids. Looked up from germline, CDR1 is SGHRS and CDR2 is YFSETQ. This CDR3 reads CASSQGQRVF. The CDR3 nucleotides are TGCGCCAGCAGTCAGGGTCAGCGGGTCTTT.

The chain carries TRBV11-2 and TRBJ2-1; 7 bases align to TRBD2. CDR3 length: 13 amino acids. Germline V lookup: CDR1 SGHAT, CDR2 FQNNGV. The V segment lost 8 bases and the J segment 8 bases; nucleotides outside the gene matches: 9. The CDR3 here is CASRASGKHEQFF. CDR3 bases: TGTGCCAGCCGAGCCAGCGGGAAGCATGAGCAGTTCTTC.

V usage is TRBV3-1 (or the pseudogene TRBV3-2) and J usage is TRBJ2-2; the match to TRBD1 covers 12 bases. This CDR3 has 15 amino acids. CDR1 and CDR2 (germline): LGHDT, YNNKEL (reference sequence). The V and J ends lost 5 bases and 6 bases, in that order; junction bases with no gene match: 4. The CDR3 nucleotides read TGTGCCAGCAGCGGCCGGGACAGGGGGCCCGGGGAGCTGTTTTTT. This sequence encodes CASSGRDRGPGELFF.

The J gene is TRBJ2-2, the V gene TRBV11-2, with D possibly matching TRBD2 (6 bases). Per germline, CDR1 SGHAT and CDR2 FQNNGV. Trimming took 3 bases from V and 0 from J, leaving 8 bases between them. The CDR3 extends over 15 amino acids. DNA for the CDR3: TGTGCCAGCAGCTTTTCGGGGGCGAACACCGGGGAGCTGTTTTTT. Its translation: CASSFSGANTGELFF.

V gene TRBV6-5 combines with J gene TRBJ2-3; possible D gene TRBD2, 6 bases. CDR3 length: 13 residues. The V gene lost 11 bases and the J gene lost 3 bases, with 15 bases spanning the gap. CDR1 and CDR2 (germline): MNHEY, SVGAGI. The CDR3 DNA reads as TGTGCCTCCGGGTCCGGGGGTACAGATACGCAGTATTTT. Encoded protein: CASGSGGTDTQYF.

CDR3 in DNA: TGTGCCAGCTCACCTGACAGGGTCACTGAAGCTTTCTTT. Amino acid sequence: CASSPDRVTEAFF. The gene calls are TRBV18 and TRBJ1-1; TRBD1 matches at 7 bases. Germline V gene sequence: CDR1 KGHSH, CDR2 LQKENI. This CDR3 is 13 amino acids long. The J segment lost 4 bases and the V segment lost 3 bases, leaving 2 bases of the junction unmatched. Full variable domain (outside the CDR3, taken from reference TRBV18 and TRBJ1-1): NAGVMQNPRHLVRRRGQEARLRCSPMKGHSHVYWYRQLPEEGLKFMVYLQKENIIDESGMPKERFSAEFPKEGPSILRIQQVVRGDSAAYFCASSPDRVTEAFFGQGTRLTVV.